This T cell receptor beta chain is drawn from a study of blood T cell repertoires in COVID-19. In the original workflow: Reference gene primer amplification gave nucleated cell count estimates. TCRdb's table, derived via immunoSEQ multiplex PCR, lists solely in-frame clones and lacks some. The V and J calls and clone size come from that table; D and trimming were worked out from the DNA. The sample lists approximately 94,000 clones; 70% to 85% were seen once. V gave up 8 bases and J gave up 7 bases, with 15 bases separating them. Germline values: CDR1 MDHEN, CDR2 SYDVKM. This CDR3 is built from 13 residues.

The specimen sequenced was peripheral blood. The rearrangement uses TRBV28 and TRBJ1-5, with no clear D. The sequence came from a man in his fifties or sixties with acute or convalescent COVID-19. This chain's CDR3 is CASQGTREQPQHF. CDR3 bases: TGTGCCAGCCAAGGAACTAGGGAACAGCCCCAGCATTTT. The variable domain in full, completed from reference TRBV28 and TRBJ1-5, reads DVKVTQSSRYLVKRTGEKVFLECVQDMDHENMFWYRQDPGLGLRLIYFSYDVKMKEKGDIPEGYSVSREKKERFSLILESASTNQTSMYLCASQGTREQPQHFGDGTRLSIL.